What follows describes a single TCR beta chain. This clone came up a few times. There is no known antigen for this receptor. No base qualities exist here, and no much larger clone lies one base off it. The source of the sample is a study of vaccination effects on CD4 cells after COVID-19 (dated by TCRdb to 2021 to 2024). Notes on the research overall: Two doses of either the BNT162b2 or the mRNA-1273 mRNA SARS-CoV-2 vaccine were administered to participants. SARS-CoV-2 spike-specific CD4+ TCR repertoires from before and after mRNA vaccination were compared in COVID-19 convalescent patients and in infection-naive vaccine recipients. Pre-vaccine samples were drawn from two convalescent patients 16 days and one week before the first dose, at 142 and 148 days after COVID-19 diagnosis. The full study included ten to eleven COVID-19 convalescent patients and several SARS-CoV-2-naive healthy vaccine recipients. The Oncomine TCR Beta short-read assay on an Illumina iSeq 100 was used to sequence cultures from other donors in the study. What the study reported, not specific to this receptor: Among convalescent patients, the spike-reactive repertoire after vaccination was made up mainly of new vaccine-induced clones that were largely distinct from the clones induced by infection. Marked clonal contraction was observed in both infection-induced and vaccine-induced clones at late post-vaccination timepoints, consistent with waning T cell responses. Limitations of the study were the small number of convalescent patients and the absence of early post-infection timepoints.

Library preparation employed the immunoSEQ multiplex PCR assay. DNA from the CD4+ T cells that had been cultured and isolated underwent TCR beta CDR3 sequencing. Per the authors' processing: Non-productive TCR sequences were discarded, and reads were trimmed to the CDR3 region, with only CDR3s of 7 or more amino acids retained. Antigen-specific clonotypes were identified using the MANAFEST web app by comparison of expansion in peptide wells against reference cultures. To be called positive, a clone needed expansion at FDR<0.05 compared with the reference and with all other wells, an odds ratio greater than 5, and a frequency greater than 0.1% in two replicate wells. A clonotype was called cross-reactive if it was significantly expanded both in SARS-CoV-2 spike wells and in at least one common cold coronavirus spike condition. Using the stringdist R package, CDR3 similarity was measured by Levenshtein distance, and unrooted trees were constructed with ape in R 3.6.1. TCRdb provides this immuneACCESS table in a form limited to in-frame rearrangements. Some clones are lacking; in checked studies, under half of them reflect an unresolved V gene, and why the rest are absent is not known. Clonal size and the V and J genes are those of that table, whereas D and trimming came from the DNA. For this sample there are approximately 30,000 clones; approximately 72% appear just once. The ten largest clones represent about 29% of the sample.

To identify antigen-specific CD4+ T cell clonotypes by their expansion, the ViraFEST assay first stimulated PBMC with viral peptide pools and then applied TCR sequencing. After approximately 11 days of culture, CD4+ T cells were isolated with the EasySep CD4+ T cell isolation kit. PCR-confirmed SARS-CoV-2 infection had occurred in convalescent patients between March and December 2020, before the Alpha, Beta and Delta variants emerged in the United States. About 1.8 million PBMC per well were cultured with approximately 10 ug/ml peptides in IMDM containing 5% human AB serum, about 9.7 IU/ml IL-2 and gentamicin. Half of the culture medium was replaced with fresh IL-2-containing medium on days 3 and 7. Unless otherwise noted, each peptide stimulation condition was cultured in triplicate wells. Using Ficoll-Paque Plus gradient centrifugation, PBMC were separated from whole blood and then either used fresh or cryopreserved at -140C. Genomic DNA was extracted from cultured CD4+ T cells with the QIAamp micro DNA kit.

V gives up 6 bases and J gives up 1 base, and the segment between their germline ends measures 9 bases. Spanning cysteine to phenylalanine, the CDR3 consists of 13 amino acids. The entry retains the CDR3 DNA only, 39 bases that are in frame from base 1. Per the germline V gene, SNHLY is the CDR1 and FYNNEI is the CDR2. This specimen was CD4+ T cells from PBMCs cultured with a peptide pool, taken before COVID-19 vaccination. The chain couples TRBV2 to TRBJ2-5; a confident D gene designation cannot be given. This clonotype originated in a human donor who had a prior SARS-CoV-2 infection. The DNA reads TGTGCCAGCAGATCTAATTTCCAAGAGACCCAGTACTTC. Its coded protein is CASRSNFQETQYF.